Listed here is a single TCR beta chain. This clone appeared a few times. Its recognized antigen is unknown. No quality values exist for individual bases; no much larger clone is one base distant. The sample is drawn from a study of blood T cell repertoires in COVID-19 (dated by TCRdb to 2020 to 2021). Some background on the complete study: Samples covering the acute and convalescent phases of COVID-19 were provided by collaborators in the United States, Italy and Spain. Where available, HLA class I and class II types were obtained from metadata supplied by the sample provider rather than from assay-based typing. The prospective study material was composed of cDNA or gDNA derived from T cells, B-cell-depleted T cells, or PBMCs. The samples were drawn from two sources: the first 160 participants of the ongoing ImmuneRACE study, and 1,200 or so subjects contributed by 6 global collaborators. The sample metadata nearly always contained a de-identified subject ID, COVID-19 status, age in years and sex. A freely available public database, intended as a resource for researchers studying the immune response to SARS-CoV-2, is where the repertoires were released. The dataset comprised deeply sampled blood TCRbeta repertoires from subjects exposed to, actively infected with, or recovered from COVID-19.

TCRbeta CDR3 regions were amplified from genomic DNA using the immunoSEQ Assay, a bias-controlled multiplex PCR. The study's processing was this. Within the assay, amplification of reference gene primers was used to estimate how many nucleated cells each sample contained. Sequence reads were collapsed and filtered to measure the absolute abundance of every unique TCRbeta CDR3 rearrangement. For each sample, productive Simpson clonality was calculated as the square root of Simpson's diversity index over productive rearrangements. As stored in TCRdb, this immuneACCESS dataset retains in-frame rearrangements with V and J assigned. A fraction of the clones does not appear; measured against another copy, unresolved V genes explain less than half of the discrepancy, and the remainder lacks a known reason. That table furnishes V, J and clone size, whereas the DNA furnished D and trimming. The sample table contains about 74,000 clones; only one count was recorded for about 84% of them. Less than 20% of the sample lies in the top ten.

Collaborating institutions collected whole blood in K2EDTA tubes following their own protocols. For TCRbeta analysis, collaborators shipped samples in one of three forms: frozen whole blood, isolated PBMCs, or DNA extracted from either of those sample types. Study-level results and caveats: Clinical and demographic metadata were provided uncurated, with the amount varying by source and participant.

The germline V gene (reference sequence) specifies GTSNPN as CDR1 and SVGIG as CDR2. Counted from cysteine to phenylalanine, this CDR3 has 11 amino acids. Just the 33-base CDR3 DNA is kept, in frame starting at base 1. Trimming at the junction amounts to 1 base on V and 6 bases on J, and the germline ends lie 4 bases apart. The clonotype comes from a human donor in a cohort sampled during active COVID-19. The sequencing input was peripheral blood. This chain joins TRBV30 to TRBJ2-1, with an unclear D gene assignment. DNA sequence: TGTGCCTGGAGTGCCATCAATGAGCAGTTCTTC. Translated, it reads CAWSAINEQFF.